This passage covers 17 T cell receptor beta chains from one sample sequenced in a study of T cell responses to AZD1222 COVID-19 vaccine. The protocol was immunoSEQ multiplex PCR, while the TCRdb copy is restricted to in-frame clones and leaves out a portion. The table shows some 90,000 clones, with roughly nine tenths occurring only once. The material was peripheral blood, obtained on day 0 of AZD1222 vaccination. These receptors all stem from an adult in good health.

The chain uses TRBV5-1 and TRBJ1-1; 9 bases line up with TRBD1. After removal of 1 base from V and 1 base from J, the junction contained 2 bases not matched to a gene. There are 15 residues in the CDR3. Germline CDR1 and CDR2: SGHRS and YFSETQ. The CDR3 is CASSLQQGANTEAFF. In DNA, the CDR3 is TGCGCCAGCAGCTTGCAACAGGGGGCGAACACTGAAGCTTTCTTT.

The gene calls are TRBV9 and TRBJ2-7, with 7 bases identical to TRBD2. J was trimmed by 5 bases and V by 4 bases; bases with no gene match: 9. The germline CDR1 and CDR2 sequences are SGDLS and YYNGEE. The CDR3 is 14 residues long. The CDR3 sequence is CASSLTELANEQYF. CDR3 sequence (DNA): TGTGCCAGCAGCCTAACCGAACTAGCGAACGAGCAGTACTTC. The whole variable domain, remainder taken from reference TRBV9 and TRBJ2-7, is DSGVTQTPKHLITATGQRVTLRCSPRSGDLSVYWYQQSLDQGLQFLIQYYNGEERAKGNILERFSAQQFPDLHSELNLSSLELGDSALYFCASSLTELANEQYFGPGTRLTVT.

The J gene is TRBJ2-2, the V gene TRBV7-9, with TRBD2 matching over 11 bases. CDR3 length equals 18 residues. Unmatched junction bases numbered 8, after V lost 1 base and J lost 4 bases. CDR1 SEHNR and CDR2 FQNEAQ come from the germline V gene (reference sequence). Here the CDR3 reads CASSLVGTSGGGTGELFF. The DNA of the CDR3 is TGTGCCAGCAGCTTAGTGGGGACTAGCGGAGGGGGCACCGGGGAGCTGTTTTTT.

The gene calls are TRBV4-3 and TRBJ2-1; the D call may be TRBD1 or TRBD2 (5 bases each). The V end was cut by 3 bases, the J end by 6 bases, with 15 bases between. Germline loops: CDR1 LGHNA, CDR2 YSLEER. This CDR3 has 15 amino acids. The CDR3 is CASSQIGTPSNEQFF. CDR3 in DNA: TGCGCCAGCAGCCAGATAGGGACCCCCAGCAATGAGCAGTTCTTC.

The V call is TRBV7-9, the J call TRBJ1-3, with D possibly matching TRBD1 (6 bases). CDR1 is SEHNR and CDR2 is FQNEAQ in the germline V gene (reference sequence). Deletions cut 3 bases from V and 7 bases from J, with 13 bases between. This CDR3 has 14 residues. The CDR3 DNA is TGTGCCAGCAGCTTGTCGGGGGCGATGAACACCATATATTTT. Residues: CASSLSGAMNTIYF.

The chain joins TRBV19 to TRBJ1-4; no firm D call. The V and J ends lost 5 bases and 0 bases respectively, with 7 bases between them. This CDR3 is built from 14 residues. Germline values: CDR1 LNHDA, CDR2 SQIVND (reference sequence). The CDR3 DNA is TGTGCCAGTAGTCGACAAGCAACTAATGAAAAACTGTTTTTT. Its protein is CASSRQATNEKLFF.

This chain connects TRBV5-1 to TRBJ2-7; 15 bases map to TRBD2. The CDR3 runs 17 residues. The V segment lost 0 bases and the J segment 4 bases; nucleotides outside the gene matches: 5. Per germline, CDR1 SGHRS and CDR2 YFSETQ. The CDR3 nucleotides are TGCGCCAGCAGCTTGGCTGGGACTAGCGGGGGGACTTACGAGCAGTACTTC. It specifies CASSLAGTSGGTYEQYF.

The chain combines TRBV7-3 with TRBJ1-1; TRBD1 might be the D (6 bases). In germline, CDR1 is SGHTA, CDR2 FQGTGA. V shed 1 base and J shed 6 bases, with 9 bases lying between them. The CDR3 has 13 amino acids. The CDR3, as DNA: TGTGCCAGCAGCTTAAGTGAGGGGGCTGAAGCTTTCTTT. Amino acids: CASSLSEGAEAFF.

The V call is TRBV9, the J call TRBJ2-1, with TRBD2 matching 8 bases. With 0 bases clipped from V and 6 bases from J, the junction kept 5 bases outside the gene matches. The CDR3 consists of 15 residues. CDR1 and CDR2 from the germline V gene are SGDLS and YYNGEE. In nucleotides, the CDR3 is TGTGCCAGCAGCGTAGCCGGGGGGGCGGGCAATGAGCAGTTCTTC. Translation: CASSVAGGAGNEQFF.

The chain recombines TRBV6-6 with TRBJ1-1; TRBD1 agrees at 8 bases. The V gene's germline CDR1 is MNHNY and CDR2 SVGAGI (reference sequence). CDR3 size: 13 residues. The V segment lost 9 bases and the J segment 2 bases; nucleotides outside the gene matches: 5. The chain's CDR3 is CASADRENTEAFF. CDR3 bases: TGTGCCAGTGCGGACAGGGAAAACACTGAAGCTTTCTTT.

This chain connects TRBV18 to TRBJ1-1; 10 positions match TRBD1. V lost 5 bases to trimming and J lost 5 bases; unmatched junction nucleotides: 5. Germline V gene data show CDR1 as KGHSH and CDR2 as LQKENI. The CDR3 has 14 residues. CDR3 amino acids: CASSTRTGGTEAFF. The CDR3 DNA is TGTGCCAGCTCAACACGGACAGGGGGGACTGAAGCTTTCTTT.

The rearrangement joins TRBV18 to TRBJ1-1; possible D gene TRBD1, 6 bases. CDR3 length: 15 amino acids. The V and J ends lost 2 bases and 1 base respectively, with 11 bases between them. Germline loops: CDR1 KGHSH, CDR2 LQKENI. CDR3 loop: CASSPFAGENTEAFF. CDR3 bases: TGTGCCAGCTCACCATTCGCAGGGGAGAACACTGAAGCTTTCTTT.

The rearrangement joins TRBV11-2 to TRBJ2-7; 12 nucleotides match TRBD2. With 5 bases clipped from V and 3 bases from J, the junction kept 5 bases outside the gene matches. Looked up from germline, CDR1 is SGHAT and CDR2 is FQNNGV. The CDR3 consists of 15 residues. CDR3 nucleotide sequence: TGTGCCAGCAGCACCCGGACTAGCGGGATCTACGAGCAGTACTTC. It encodes CASSTRTSGIYEQYF.

The CDR3 loop is CASSQDFSSYEQYF. The DNA of the CDR3 is TGTGCCAGCAGCCAAGATTTCTCTTCCTACGAGCAGTACTTC. This chain links TRBV3-1 (or the pseudogene TRBV3-2) with TRBJ2-7, with D hard to call. Looked up from germline, CDR1 is LGHDT and CDR2 is YNNKEL (reference sequence). V dropped 0 bases and J dropped 1 base, with 7 bases sitting between them. The CDR3 covers 14 residues.

This clone occurred once. J is TRBJ2-7 and V is TRBV3-1 (or the pseudogene TRBV3-2); 8 bases fit TRBD2. Unmatched junction bases numbered 6, after V lost 0 bases and J lost 5 bases. Germline CDR1 is LGHDT and CDR2 is YNNKEL (reference sequence). This CDR3 is built from 15 residues. The CDR3 nucleotides read TGTGCCAGCAGCCAAGATGCAGCGGGAGAAAACGAGCAGTACTTC. Translation gives CASSQDAAGENEQYF.

V is TRBV2 and J is TRBJ1-2, with a weak D call TRBD1 (5 bases). The CDR3 sequence is 12 residues long. Germline lookup yields CDR1 SNHLY and CDR2 FYNNEI. V lost 3 bases and J 4 bases, leaving 6 bases between the germline ends. CDR3: CASSERGYGYTF. CDR3 bases: TGTGCCAGCAGTGAGAGGGGCTATGGCTACACCTTC.

The genes are TRBV18 and TRBJ1-1; the match to TRBD1 covers 7 bases. CDR1 is KGHSH and CDR2 is LQKENI in the germline V gene. CDR3 size: 15 residues. V lost 4 bases, J lost 0 bases, and 5 bases stayed unmatched. In DNA, the CDR3 is TGTGCCAGCTCACAACAGGGGCCCCTGAACACTGAAGCTTTCTTT. Translation gives CASSQQGPLNTEAFF.